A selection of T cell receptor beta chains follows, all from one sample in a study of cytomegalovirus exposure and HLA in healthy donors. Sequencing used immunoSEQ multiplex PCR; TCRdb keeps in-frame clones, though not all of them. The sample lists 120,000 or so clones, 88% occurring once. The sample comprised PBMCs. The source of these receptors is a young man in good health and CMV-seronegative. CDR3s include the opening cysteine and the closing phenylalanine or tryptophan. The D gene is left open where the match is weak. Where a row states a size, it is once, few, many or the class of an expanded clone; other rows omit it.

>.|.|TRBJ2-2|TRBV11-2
TGTGCCAGCAGCATAACTAGTCCAAACACCGGGGAGCTGTTTTTT
CASSITSPNTGELFF
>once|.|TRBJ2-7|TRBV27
TGTGCCAGCGGTTCCTACCCCCTCTACGAGCAGTACTTC
CASGSYPLYEQYF
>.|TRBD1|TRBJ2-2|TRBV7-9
TGTGCCAGCAGCACTTACAGGGGGTCCGGGGAGCTGTTTTTT
CASSTYRGSGELFF
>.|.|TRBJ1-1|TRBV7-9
TGTGCCAGCAGCTTAACCGGGGACACTGAAGCTTTCTTT
CASSLTGDTEAFF
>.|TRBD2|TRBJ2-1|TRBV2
TGTGCCACCAATAGCGGGAGATCCTACAATGAGCAGTTCTTC
CATNSGRSYNEQFF
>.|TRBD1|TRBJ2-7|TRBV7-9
TGTGCCAGCAGCTTAGGGACAGGGGGCGAGCAGTACTTC
CASSLGTGGEQYF
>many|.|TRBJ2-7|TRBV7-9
TGTGCCAGCAGCTTAGTGTGGAGCTACGAGCAGTACTTC
CASSLVWSYEQYF
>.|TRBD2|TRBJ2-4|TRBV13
TGTGCCAGCAGCTTAGGGAGCGGGAGGGTAAACATTCAGTACTTC
CASSLGSGRVNIQYF
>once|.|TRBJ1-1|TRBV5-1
TGCGCCAGCACCTACACAGCGAACACTGAAGCTTTCTTT
CASTYTANTEAFF
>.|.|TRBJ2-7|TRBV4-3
TGCGCCAGCAGCCAAGGCGAGGAAGGCTACGAGCAGTACTTC
CASSQGEEGYEQYF
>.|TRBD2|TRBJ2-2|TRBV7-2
TGTGCCAGCGGACGACTAGCGGGAGTCTCGGCCGGGGAGCTGTTTTTT
CASGRLAGVSAGELFF
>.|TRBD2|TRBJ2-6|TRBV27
TGTGCCACCCGACTAGCGGGAGATGATGGGGCCAACGTCCTGACTTTC
CATRLAGDDGANVLTF
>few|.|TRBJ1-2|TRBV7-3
TGTGCCAGCAGCTTAAGAGGAGGCTATGGCTACACCTTC
CASSLRGGYGYTF
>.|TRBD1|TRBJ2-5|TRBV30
TGTGCCTGGAGTCCGACAGGGGCGCAAGAGACCCAGTACTTC
CAWSPTGAQETQYF
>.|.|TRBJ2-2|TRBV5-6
TGTGCCAGCAGCCCGTGGCAGAACACCGGGGAGCTGTTTTTT
CASSPWQNTGELFF
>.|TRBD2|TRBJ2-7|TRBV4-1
TGCGCCAGCAGCCAAGGCGGACTAGCGGGTGGCCTGGAGCAGTACTTC
CASSQGGLAGGLEQYF
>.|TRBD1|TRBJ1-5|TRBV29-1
TGCAGCTACCGGGACAGGGAGGACCTAGTCAATCAGCCCCAGCATTTT
CSYRDREDLVNQPQHF
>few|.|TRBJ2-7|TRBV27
TGTGCCAGCAGTTTAGAGAGCTCCTACGAGCAGTACTTC
CASSLESSYEQYF
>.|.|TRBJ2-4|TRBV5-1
TGCGCCAGCAGCCTCGGGGACAAAAACATTCAGTACTTC
CASSLGDKNIQYF
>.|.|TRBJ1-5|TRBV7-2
TGTGCCAGCAGCTTATTTTTCCCGATCACAGGGCCCCAGCATTTT
CASSLFFPITGPQHF
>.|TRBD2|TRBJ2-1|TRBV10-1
TGCGCCAGCAGTGAGGGGACTAGCGGGATGGGTTATGAGCAGTTCTTC
CASSEGTSGMGYEQFF
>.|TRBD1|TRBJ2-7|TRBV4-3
TGCGCCAGCAGCCAAGACATGGTGGGACAGGGAGACCCAAACGAGCAGTACTTC
CASSQDMVGQGDPNEQYF
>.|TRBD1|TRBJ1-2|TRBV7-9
TGTGCCAGCAGCTTATGGGACAGCTCTAACTATGGCTACACCTTC
CASSLWDSSNYGYTF
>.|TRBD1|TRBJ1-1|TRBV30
TGTGCCTGGGACAGGGCTTCCACTGAAGCTTTCTTT
CAWDRASTEAFF
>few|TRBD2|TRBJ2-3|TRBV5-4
TGTGCCAGCAGCCCCGGACTAGCGGGAGGCGCAGATACGCAGTATTTT
CASSPGLAGGADTQYF
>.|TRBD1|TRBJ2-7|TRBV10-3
TGTGCCATCAGTGCAGGGACAGGGGGCTACGAGCAGTACTTC
CAISAGTGGYEQYF
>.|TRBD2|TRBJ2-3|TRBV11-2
TGTGCCAGCAGAGAGAGCGGGAGGGCAACAGATACGCAGTATTTT
CASRESGRATDTQYF
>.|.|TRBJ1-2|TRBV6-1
TGTGCCAGCAGTGCCAAGACAGTCTCCGGCTACACCTTC
CASSAKTVSGYTF
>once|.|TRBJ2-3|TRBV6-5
TGTGCCAGCAGTTACTTCTCGGGGAGCACAGATACGCAGTATTTT
CASSYFSGSTDTQYF
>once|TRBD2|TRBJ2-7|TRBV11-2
TGTGCCAGCAGCTCCTCGTCTAGCGGGGGGGAGCAGTACTTC
CASSSSSSGGEQYF
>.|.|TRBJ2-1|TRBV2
TGTGCCAGCAGCCCAGGGACAAGAAACAATGAGCAGTTCTTC
CASSPGTRNNEQFF
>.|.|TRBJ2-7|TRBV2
TGTGCCAGCAGTGGGGCGAGGGGGTCGCTCTACGAGCAGTACTTC
CASSGARGSLYEQYF
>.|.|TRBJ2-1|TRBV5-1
TGCGCCACCGGAGAGGGCAGAACCTACAATGAGCAGTTCTTC
CATGEGRTYNEQFF
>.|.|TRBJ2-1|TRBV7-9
TGTGCCAGCAGCTTAGACAGCAATGAGCAGTTCTTC
CASSLDSNEQFF
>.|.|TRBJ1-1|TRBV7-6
TGTGCCAGCAGCTTGGGGGCGGCGGCTGAAGCTTTCTTT
CASSLGAAAEAFF
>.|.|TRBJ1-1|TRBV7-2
TGTGCCAGCAGCTTCCTCAACACTGAAGCTTTCTTT
CASSFLNTEAFF
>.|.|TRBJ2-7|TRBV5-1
TGCGCCAGCAGCTTGATAGGCAGCGGGCAGAAAGAGCAGTACTTC
CASSLIGSGQKEQYF
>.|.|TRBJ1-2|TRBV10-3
TGTGCCATCAGTGAGAATCGGGGGAACTATGGCTACACCTTC
CAISENRGNYGYTF
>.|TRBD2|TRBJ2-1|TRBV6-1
TGTGCCAGCAGTGCCACTAGCGGGTGGATCGATGAGCAGTTCTTC
CASSATSGWIDEQFF